This TCR beta chain appears in the sequencing data of a study of CD8 T cells in Susac syndrome. The V gene lost 0 bases and the J gene lost 0 bases, with 12 bases spanning the gap. This CDR3 is built from 15 residues. The germline gives CDR1 DFQATT, CDR2 SNEGSKA (reference sequence). Random hexamers served to reverse transcribe about 0.5 to 1 ug RNA. immunoSEQ multiplex PCR amplified TCR beta CDR3 across 54 Vbeta, 13 Jbeta. TCRdb passed the immunoSEQ multiplex PCR reads through MiXCR, listing each CDR3 protein once. Of 95,000 to 150,000 distinct CDR3 sequences in the sample, about 95% were seen once. The rearrangement uses TRBV20-1 and TRBJ2-7; D remains ambiguous. The TCR originated in a human donor with Susac syndrome. Material for sequencing was CD8+ T cells from PBMCs. CDR3 protein: CSARDRAGDSYEQYF. The CDR3 DNA is TGCAGTGCTAGAGATAGGGCAGGAGACTCCTACGAGCAGTACTTC.